The 2 T cell receptor beta chains below come from one sample, sequenced in a study of CXCR3-negative and CXCR3-positive naive CD8 T cells. cDNA libraries for TRB were generated by 5' RACE incorporating UMI labels. TCRdb reprocessed the 5' RACE reads and reports one entry per CDR3 protein, with no DNA. This repertoire includes around 47,000 distinct CDR3 sequences. The sequenced sample was memory CD8+ T cells from blood. The receptors originated from a human donor in good health. Some clones in this sample may be carry-over from other donors' samples.

The chain has TRBV2 and TRBJ1-2. The germline CDR1 and CDR2 sequences are SNHLY and FYNNEI. The CDR3 spans 13 residues. CDR3 residues: CATKTPTLDGYTF.

This clonotype is called medium-sized based on its frequency. The chain employs TRBV6-4 and TRBJ2-1. The germline V gene has CDR1 MRHNA and CDR2 SNTAGT. This CDR3 spans 16 amino acids. The CDR3 sequence: CASSDSWESSYNEQFF.